This passage covers 11 T cell receptor beta chains from one sample sequenced in a study of identical twins. Using its own MiXCR run on the 5' RACE reads, TCRdb lists one record per CDR3 protein. The sample holds 690,000 or so distinct CDR3 sequences, 6% to 6.5% seen once. Sequencing input: naive T cells sorted from blood. These receptors all come from a man aged 18-30 years in good health.

The V call is TRBV24-1, the J call TRBJ2-2; D call uncertain. CDR3 length equals 21 residues. Trimming stripped 0 bases from V and 0 bases from J, with 22 bases between. Germline-derived CDR1 and CDR2 are KGHDR and SFDVKD. The CDR3 DNA sequence: TGTGCCACCAGTGATTTGCAAGACCCCATCCTAGAGAAGTCGAACACCGGGGAGCTGTTTTTT. This translates into CATSDLQDPILEKSNTGELFF.

In its sample, this clonotype was seen many times. The chain uses TRBV9 and TRBJ2-7; no clear D. Between the trimmed V and J ends, which lost 4 bases and 0 bases, there was a span of 8 bases. The CDR3 covers 13 residues. Germline V gene sequence: CDR1 SGDLS, CDR2 YYNGEE. The CDR3 DNA sequence: TGTGCCAGCAGCCCGGACCGCTCCTACGAGCAGTACTTC. This translates into CASSPDRSYEQYF.

This clonotype was counted ten times or more. The J gene is TRBJ1-5, the V gene TRBV24-1, with a possible D match to TRBD1 (5 bases). CDR1 is KGHDR and CDR2 is SFDVKD in the germline V gene. This CDR3 spans 14 amino acids. V lost 9 bases, J lost 0 bases, and 11 bases lay in between. The DNA for the CDR3 is TGTGCCACCTGGGGGGGAAATAGCAATCAGCCCCAGCATTTT. It specifies CATWGGNSNQPQHF.

This clonotype has just a few counts. V usage is TRBV9 and J usage is TRBJ2-7, with D perhaps matching TRBD1 (5 bases). CDR1 and CDR2 from the germline V gene are SGDLS and YYNGEE. Trimming removed 0 bases from V and 0 bases from J, with 13 bases in between. The CDR3 consists of 16 residues. The CDR3 loop is CASSVGMDKSSYEQYF. As DNA, the CDR3 is TGTGCCAGCAGCGTAGGTATGGACAAGAGCTCCTACGAGCAGTACTTC.

This clonotype has only a few counts. The V gene is TRBV7-9, the J gene TRBJ2-1; 11 nucleotides agree with TRBD2. Per germline, CDR1 SEHNR and CDR2 FQNEAQ (reference sequence). The CDR3 runs to 15 residues. Trimming at V came to 4 bases and at J to 7 bases, leaving 6 bases not matched to a gene. DNA for the CDR3: TGTGCCAGCAGCTCCAGAATAGCGGGAGGGAATGAGCAGTTCTTC. Amino acids: CASSSRIAGGNEQFF. Full variable domain (remainder filled in from reference TRBV7-9 and TRBJ2-1): DTGVSQNPRHKITKRGQNVTFRCDPISEHNRLYWYRQTLGQGPEFLTYFQNEAQLEKSRLLSDRFSAERPKGSFSTLEIQRTEQGDSAMYLCASSSRIAGGNEQFFGPGTRLTVL.

This clonotype came up many times. This rearrangement joins TRBV29-1 to TRBJ2-5; 10 nucleotides line up with TRBD1. In germline, CDR1 is SQVTM, CDR2 ANQGSEA. This CDR3 has 17 amino acids. The V gene end was trimmed by 7 bases and the J gene end by 1 base; junction bases not matched to a gene: 15. CDR3 DNA: TGCAGCGCCCCTGGGACAGGGGTCACCACCCTCCAAGAGACCCAGTACTTC. Translated: CSAPGTGVTTLQETQYF. The variable domain in full, with the rest retrieved from reference TRBV29-1 and TRBJ2-5, is SAVISQKPSRDICQRGTSLTIQCQVDSQVTMMFWYRQQPGQSLTLIATANQGSEATYESGFVIDKFPISRPNLTFSTLTVSNMSPEDSSIYLCSAPGTGVTTLQETQYFGPGTRLLVL.

This chain links TRBV5-1 with TRBJ2-3, with D possibly matching TRBD2 (5 bases). CDR3 size: 16 residues. Germline V gives CDR1 SGHRS, CDR2 YFSETQ. V was clipped by 2 bases and J by 5 bases, with 18 bases between them. As DNA, the CDR3 is TGCGCCAGCAGCTTTCCCAGCGGCTCTGAGAAAGATACGCAGTATTTT. Its translation: CASSFPSGSEKDTQYF.

A note on this clonotype: Being one base from a much bigger clone, this may be a read error. The CDR3 reads CASSLRRGSEQYF. For the CDR3, the DNA is TGTGCCAGCAGTTTAAGAAGGGGCAGCGAGCAGTACTTC. This sequence joins TRBV12-3 or TRBV12-4 and TRBJ2-7; a weak D match, TRBD1 (5 bases). The CDR3 consists of 13 residues. V lost 2 bases, J lost 6 bases, and 11 bases lay in between.

The table lists this clonotype with many counts. CDR3 sequence: CSVEGRAGNEQFF. Here the CDR3 DNA reads TGCAGCGTTGAGGGGAGGGCCGGAAATGAGCAGTTCTTC. The gene calls are TRBV29-1 and TRBJ2-1; 7 nucleotides line up with TRBD2. V trimming: 3 bases; J trimming: 7 bases; junction bases outside the gene matches: 6. CDR1 is SQVTM, CDR2 ANQGSEA, per germline. This CDR3 has 13 amino acids.

In this sample, this clonotype turned up many times. The V and J genes are TRBV20-1 and TRBJ2-3; 9 bases agree with TRBD2. The CDR3 is 14 amino acids. Germline V gives CDR1 DFQATT, CDR2 SNEGSKA (reference sequence). The trim removed 6 bases at V and 2 bases at J, leaving 6 bases unmatched. CDR3 coding DNA: TGCAGTGCCCCTCCTAGCGGGAACACAGATACGCAGTATTTT. Its translation: CSAPPSGNTDTQYF.

The chain combines TRBV3-1 with TRBJ1-6; D remains unclear. Germline V gene data show CDR1 as LGHDT and CDR2 as YNNKEL (reference sequence). The CDR3 totals 13 residues. With 4 bases removed from V and 7 bases from J, the gap between germline ends came to 8 bases. The CDR3 nucleotides are TGTGCCAGCAGCCCTAAGACCAATTCACCCCTCCACTTT. It yields the protein CASSPKTNSPLHF.